These 16 T cell receptor beta chains originate from one sample sequenced in a study of metastatic and nonmetastatic thyroid tumors. TCRdb used MiXCR to call clones anew from the PCR reads. In the table there are 33,000 or so clones, roughly a fifth of which are singletons. Every patient underwent thyroid surgery untreated. The sample taken for sequencing was blood. All receptors derive from a female donor with papillary thyroid cancer or a benign thyroid nodule (not recorded which). Some clones in this sample may be carry-over from other donors' samples.

The chain joins TRBV18 to TRBJ1-3; D remains unclear. This CDR3 spans 17 amino acids. Looked up from germline, CDR1 is KGHSH and CDR2 is LQKENI. Trimming took 3 bases from V and 0 from J, leaving 15 bases between them. In DNA, the CDR3 is TGTGCCAGCTCACCCCGGGAACTCCAGAGCTCTGGAAACACCATATATTTT. As protein: CASSPRELQSSGNTIYF.

This clone has a count of ten or more. CDR3 in amino acids: CASSLRGFSETQYF. The CDR3 bases are TGTGCCAGCAGTTTGAGGGGGTTCAGTGAGACCCAGTACTTC. The V gene is TRBV6-2 or TRBV6-3, the J gene TRBJ2-5, with a tentative D call TRBD1 (6 bases). The CDR3 contains 14 residues. Germline-derived CDR1 and CDR2 are MNHEY and SVGEGT. Trimming took 4 bases from V and 5 from J, leaving 14 bases between them.

The chain has TRBV5-1 and TRBJ2-7; 10 bases line up with TRBD1. This CDR3 spans 15 amino acids. Per the germline V gene, CDR1 is SGHRS and CDR2 is YFSETQ. The J segment lost 0 bases and the V segment lost 5 bases, leaving 5 bases of the junction unmatched. The DNA of the CDR3 is TGCGCCAGCAGGGCCGGGACAGGGGCCTCCTACGAGCAGTACTTC. Amino acid sequence: CASRAGTGASYEQYF.

This clone came up a few times. The chain uses TRBV6-1 and TRBJ2-2, with D perhaps being TRBD1 or TRBD2 (6 bases each). The CDR3 is made up of 15 amino acids. The germline CDR1 and CDR2 sequences are MNHNS and SASEGT. V lost 6 bases, J lost 1 base, and 12 bases lay in between. CDR3 loop: CASRTRGENTGELFF. The CDR3, as DNA: TGTGCCAGCAGGACTAGGGGGGAGAACACCGGGGAGCTGTTTTTT.

By share of the sample, this clone is medium-sized. CDR3 loop: CASSYSQFAGANVLTF. The CDR3 bases are TGTGCCAGCAGTTACTCACAGTTCGCTGGGGCCAACGTCCTGACTTTC. The V call is TRBV6-2 or TRBV6-3, the J call TRBJ2-6; no clear D gene. The V gene's germline CDR1 is MNHEY and CDR2 SVGEGT. Trimming pared 0 bases from V and 2 bases from J, leaving 8 bases between. CDR3 length equals 16 residues.

V usage is TRBV18 and J usage is TRBJ2-1; 11 positions match TRBD2. Losses at the gene ends were 1 base for V and 4 bases for J; bases not matched to a gene: 6. The CDR3 runs to 17 residues. The germline CDR1 and CDR2 sequences are KGHSH and LQKENI. In DNA, the CDR3 is TGTGCCAGCTCACCACGGTTACTAGCGGGAGTATACAATGAGCAGTTCTTC. Protein: CASSPRLLAGVYNEQFF.

This clone has a handful of counts. DNA of the CDR3: TGTGCCAGCACGGGGTTTGGCAATCAGCCCCAGCATTTT. Its protein is CASTGFGNQPQHF. The chain is built from TRBV2 and TRBJ1-5, with unresolved D. V was cut by 7 bases and J by 2 bases, with 9 bases left in between. The CDR3 is made up of 13 amino acids. The germline gives CDR1 SNHLY, CDR2 FYNNEI.

This clone was counted ten times or more. The genes are TRBV20-1 and TRBJ2-5; 13 bases line up with TRBD2. CDR1 DFQATT and CDR2 SNEGSKA come from the germline V gene (reference sequence). With V trimmed by 0 bases and J by 5 bases, 3 bases remained unmatched. The CDR3 has 15 amino acids. In DNA form, the CDR3 reads TGCAGTGCTAGAGATCCGGGACTAGCGGGGGAGACCCAGTACTTC. This codes for CSARDPGLAGETQYF.

This clone was detected a few times. The chain joins TRBV6-2 or TRBV6-3 to TRBJ1-4; D is unclear. Germline assignment: CDR1 MNHEY and CDR2 SVGEGT. Trimming took 7 bases from V and 4 from J, leaving 7 bases between them. CDR3 length equals 12 residues. The CDR3 protein is CASKGNNEKLFF. CDR3 DNA sequence: TGTGCCAGCAAAGGCAATAATGAAAAACTGTTTTTT.

The chain is built from TRBV5-1 and TRBJ2-2; unclear D gene. The CDR3 extends over 13 amino acids. The germline CDR1 and CDR2 sequences are SGHRS and YFSETQ. The V gene lost 2 bases and the J gene lost 3 bases, with 5 bases spanning the gap. In nucleotides, the CDR3 is TGCGCCAGCAGCTTTGAGTACACCGGGGAGCTGTTTTTT. The encoded protein is CASSFEYTGELFF.

This clone has ten or more counts. The chain combines TRBV5-1 with TRBJ2-7, with 7 bases matching TRBD1. V shed 4 bases, J shed 2 bases, and the junction held 6 bases outside the gene matches. The CDR3 is 14 residues long. CDR1 and CDR2 from the germline V gene are SGHRS and YFSETQ. As DNA, the CDR3 is TGCGCCAGCAGCCCTGCGACAGGGCCCTACGAGCAGTACTTC. Translating gives CASSPATGPYEQYF.

The chain is built from TRBV20-1 and TRBJ1-6; TRBD1 matches at 9 bases. Germline V gene data show CDR1 as DFQATT and CDR2 as SNEGSKA (reference sequence). This CDR3 is built from 18 residues. The V segment lost 0 bases and the J segment 5 bases; nucleotides outside the gene matches: 11. CDR3 residues: CSARELLGQGRNNSPLHF. The CDR3, as DNA: TGCAGTGCTAGAGAACTTCTCGGACAGGGGCGAAATAATTCACCCCTCCACTTT.

This clone was counted many times. The gene calls are TRBV20-1 and TRBJ1-1; D is uncertain. The V and J ends lost 4 bases and 1 base respectively, with 13 bases between them. The CDR3 runs to 14 residues. CDR1 and CDR2 from the germline V gene are DFQATT and SNEGSKA (reference sequence). CDR3 coding DNA: TGCAGTGCTATACCAGACACCGCGAACACTGAAGCTTTCTTT. It translates to CSAIPDTANTEAFF.

The CDR3 DNA reads as TGTGCCAGCAGTGAGGTTTCAGGGGGGATCGGGGAGCTGTTTTTT. It translates to CASSEVSGGIGELFF. The chain has TRBV6-1 and TRBJ2-2; D perhaps matches TRBD1 (7 bases). The CDR3 sequence is 15 residues long. Trimming cost V 3 bases and J 7 bases, with 15 bases left between them. Germline lookup yields CDR1 MNHNS and CDR2 SASEGT.

This clone has a count of ten or more. V is TRBV20-1 and J is TRBJ2-4; 8 bases fit TRBD2. CDR1 DFQATT and CDR2 SNEGSKA come from the germline V gene (reference sequence). Trimming took 2 bases from V and 7 from J; bases not matched to a gene: 7. This CDR3 is 14 amino acids long. The CDR3 protein is CSARSGGPGNIQYF. Here the CDR3 DNA reads TGCAGTGCTAGAAGCGGGGGTCCTGGGAACATTCAGTACTTC.

The chain uses TRBV10-3 and TRBJ2-7, with unresolved D. The length of the CDR3 is 13 residues. From germline, CDR1 is ENHRY and CDR2 SYGVKD. Trimming pared 3 bases from V and 1 base from J, leaving 7 bases between. The CDR3 is CAISEHVSYEQYF. CDR3 bases: TGTGCCATCAGTGAACATGTTTCCTACGAGCAGTACTTC.